Listed here are 20 T cell receptor beta chains from one sample, sequenced in a study of blood T cells in healthy people across ages. Primed by a sample-barcoded 5' primer and a J-beta primer mix, a second PCR proceeded for about 7 to 12 cycles. TCRdb used MiXCR to reprocess the 5' RACE reads, holding one entry per CDR3 protein. The sample lists about 670,000 distinct CDR3 sequences, around 50% occurring once. Sequenced input: blood. The receptors come from an elderly woman in good health.

This clonotype was found many times. V gene TRBV7-2 combines with J gene TRBJ2-1; D unclear. V was pared by 1 base and J by 10 bases, with 11 bases between. Per the germline V gene, CDR1 is SGHTA and CDR2 is FQGNSA. The CDR3 has 13 residues. CDR3 nucleotides: TGTGCCAGCAGCTTAGTCCGAAGCAACGAGCAGTTCTTC. Translating gives CASSLVRSNEQFF.

J is TRBJ2-1 and V is TRBV10-3; D is uncertain. This CDR3 has 16 residues. The germline CDR1 and CDR2 sequences are ENHRY and SYGVKD. V lost 0 bases and J lost 2, with 11 bases in between. CDR3 DNA: TGTGCCATCAGTGAGTCGGAAGGGATCCCCTACAATGAGCAGTTCTTC. Its translation is CAISESEGIPYNEQFF.

CDR3 amino acids: CASSNRQGVGTDTQYF. The CDR3 nucleotides are TGTGCCAGCAGCAACCGGCAGGGGGTGGGCACAGATACGCAGTATTTT. V and J are TRBV7-2 and TRBJ2-3, with TRBD1 matching 7 bases. The CDR3 sequence is 16 residues long. J lost 1 base, V lost 5 bases, and 9 bases had no gene match. The germline V gene encodes CDR1 SGHTA and CDR2 FQGNSA.

This clonotype showed up just a few times. The CDR3 nucleotides read TGCGCCAGCAGCGTGGCAGGGGGCAATGAGCAGTTCTTC. Its protein product is CASSVAGGNEQFF. The rearrangement uses TRBV5-1 and TRBJ2-1, with 7 bases that match TRBD1. With V trimmed by 4 bases and J by 6 bases, 4 bases remained unmatched. The CDR3 totals 13 residues. CDR1 is SGHRS, CDR2 YFSETQ, per germline.

This clonotype appeared many times. The J gene is TRBJ1-2, the V gene TRBV6-1; perhaps TRBD1 as D (5 bases). The CDR3 is made up of 11 amino acids. Trimming removed 1 base from V and 8 bases from J, with 5 bases in between. CDR1 MNHNS and CDR2 SASEGT come from the germline V gene. The CDR3 is CASSEGGGYTF. CDR3 nucleotides: TGTGCCAGCAGTGAAGGGGGGGGCTACACCTTC.

The chain joins TRBV15 to TRBJ2-3; perhaps D is TRBD1 or TRBD2 (6 bases each). Germline-derived CDR1 and CDR2 are LNHNV and YYDKDF (reference sequence). Trimming took off 0 bases at V and 4 bases at J, with 20 bases between the two ends. This CDR3 region has 18 residues. The DNA for the CDR3 is TGTGCCACCAGCAGAGATCTGATTGGTATGGGGGGCGCAGATACGCAGTATTTT. Translation gives CATSRDLIGMGGADTQYF.

This clonotype was seen more than once but under ten times. The chain recombines TRBV2 with TRBJ2-7, with a possible D match to TRBD1 (6 bases). Germline loops: CDR1 SNHLY, CDR2 FYNNEI. The CDR3 extends over 13 amino acids. V lost 4 bases to trimming and J lost 7 bases, with 14 bases between them. DNA for the CDR3: TGTGCCAGCAGTGGGACTGGGGACAATGAGCAGTACTTC. It yields the protein CASSGTGDNEQYF. Combining the CDR3 with reference TRBV2 and TRBJ2-7 gives the whole variable domain EPEVTQTPSHQVTQMGQEVILRCVPISNHLYFYWYRQILGQKVEFLVSFYNNEISEKSEIFDDQFSVERPDGSNFTLKIRSTKLEDSAMYFCASSGTGDNEQYFGPGTRLTVT.

A note on this clonotype: A much more abundant neighbour one base away suggests this may be a read error. This chain joins TRBV5-1 and TRBJ1-2, with 9 bases identical to TRBD1. Per germline, CDR1 SGHRS and CDR2 YFSETQ. The CDR3 runs 14 residues. The CDR3 bases are TGCGCCAGCAGCGAGGGACAGGGTAGCTATGACTACACCTTC. Translating gives CASSEGQGSYDYTF.

This chain connects TRBV12-3 or TRBV12-4 to TRBJ2-3, with D possibly matching TRBD2 (5 bases). The ends were cut back, 5 bases at V and 1 base at J, with 22 bases in the middle. The CDR3 consists of 18 residues. The CDR3 coding sequence is TGTGCCAGCAGTAGTTTACGACTCGGAGGCTCGCGCACAGATACGCAGTATTTT. This translates into CASSSLRLGGSRTDTQYF.

The V and J genes are TRBV5-1 and TRBJ2-7; unclear D gene. Trimming took off 4 bases at V and 3 bases at J, with 17 bases between the two ends. CDR1 is SGHRS and CDR2 is YFSETQ in the germline V gene. The CDR3 sequence is 15 residues long. The CDR3 region has the DNA TGCGCCAGCAGCATTAACTCCAGAATAAACTACGAGCAGTACTTC. Amino acids: CASSINSRINYEQYF.

Only a few counts were recorded for this clonotype. A read error may explain this, as a much larger clone is one base away. This chain links TRBV4-2 with TRBJ2-5; 7 nucleotides match TRBD2. V dropped 4 bases and J dropped 11; count of bases not matched to a gene: 16. Germline lookup yields CDR1 LGHNA and CDR2 YNFKEQ. The CDR3 runs to 15 residues. This CDR3 reads CASSPDAGTNNEQYF. The CDR3 DNA is TGTGCCAGCAGCCCCGACGCCGGGACTAACAATGAGCAGTACTTC.

The V and J genes are TRBV3-1 and TRBJ2-3; D not resolved. Per the germline V gene, CDR1 is LGHDT and CDR2 is YNNKEL (reference sequence). This CDR3 comprises 14 residues. Trimming removed 0 bases at V and 8 bases at J, with 12 bases between. The CDR3, as DNA: TGTGCCAGCAGCCAAGAAATGGCACTTCCTACGCAGTATTTT. It is translated as CASSQEMALPTQYF.

In the case of this clonotype: It may be a read error: a sequence one base away is much more abundant. The chain links TRBV7-3 to TRBJ2-4; 8 bases match TRBD1. V shed 5 bases and J 4 bases; nucleotides not matched to a gene: 10. Germline-derived CDR1 and CDR2 are SGHTA and FQGTGA. CDR3 length: 16 residues. The CDR3 DNA is TGTGCCAGCAGCCGAAGGACAGGGTCTATGAAAAACATTCAGTACTTC. This sequence encodes CASSRRTGSMKNIQYF.

The chain employs TRBV6-5 and TRBJ1-2; tentatively, D is TRBD1 (5 bases). V lost 8 bases, J lost 6 bases, and 16 bases lay in between. The CDR3 loop spans 13 amino acids. Germline CDR1 reads MNHEY; CDR2 reads SVGAGI. The CDR3 bases are TGTGCCAGCTTGGGTCAGGGAGTAAATGGCTACACCTTC. Protein product: CASLGQGVNGYTF.

The chain links TRBV14 to TRBJ2-7; D is possibly TRBD2 (5 bases). The V and J ends lost 0 bases and 5 bases respectively, with 5 bases between them. This CDR3 has 12 residues. Germline CDR1 SGHDN, CDR2 FVKESK. This CDR3 reads CASSQEGDEQYF. CDR3 bases: TGTGCCAGCAGCCAAGAGGGAGACGAGCAGTACTTC. The variable domain in full, with the rest retrieved from reference TRBV14 and TRBJ2-7, is EAGVTQFPSHSVIEKGQTVTLRCDPISGHDNLYWYRRVMGKEIKFLLHFVKESKQDESGMPNNRFLAERTGGTYSTLKVQPAELEDSGVYFCASSQEGDEQYFGPGTRLTVT.

This clonotype occurred many times. This chain joins TRBV5-1 and TRBJ2-3, with unresolved D. Germline assignment: CDR1 SGHRS and CDR2 YFSETQ. V lost 0 bases, J lost 6 bases, and 8 bases lay in between. The CDR3 totals 13 residues. The CDR3 region has the DNA TGCGCCAGCAGCTTGGTCCCGAGTGATACGCAGTATTTT. This sequence encodes CASSLVPSDTQYF.

The chain couples TRBV6-1 to TRBJ2-5; D is perhaps TRBD1 or TRBD2 (7 bases each). The DNA end lines up better with TRBJ2-7; the J call may be wrong. This CDR3 has 12 residues. Germline V gives CDR1 MNHNS, CDR2 SASEGT. The CDR3 protein is CAIQGTTYEQYF. The CDR3, as DNA: TGTGCCATACAGGGGACTACCTACGAGCAGTACTTC.

The rearrangement joins TRBV2 to TRBJ2-2; 8 bases are shared with TRBD2. Germline V lookup: CDR1 SNHLY, CDR2 FYNNEI. J was trimmed by 5 bases and V by 8 bases; bases with no gene match: 7. The CDR3 loop spans 14 amino acids. In nucleotides, the CDR3 is TGTGCCAGCTATCGGGGGGGCGGTACCGGGGAGCTGTTTTTT. Translating it yields CASYRGGGTGELFF.

The chain is built from TRBV20-1 and TRBJ2-2; perhaps TRBD1 as D (5 bases). V dropped 6 bases and J dropped 12 bases, with 23 bases sitting between them. The CDR3 contains 14 residues. From germline, CDR1 is DFQATT and CDR2 SNEGSKA (reference sequence). The CDR3: CSAPTVTDQGQLFF. CDR3 DNA: TGCAGTGCCCCTACCGTGACAGACCAAGGACAGCTGTTTTTT.

The V call is TRBV4-1, the J call TRBJ2-3; the D gene could be TRBD1 or TRBD2 (5 bases each). This CDR3 contains 13 residues. Between the trimmed V and J ends, which lost 3 bases and 6 bases, there was a span of 10 bases. Looked up from germline, CDR1 is MGHRA and CDR2 is YSYEKL. The CDR3 is CASSQPREDTQYF. CDR3 sequence (DNA): TGCGCCAGCAGCCAGCCCAGGGAGGATACGCAGTATTTT.